The clone carrying this T cell receptor (beta chain) has ten or more counts. Its antigen is unidentified. For the second PCR, which ran for about 7 to 11 cycles, a sample-barcoded 5' primer and a J-beta primer mix were used. A single record per CDR3 protein comes from TCRdb applying MiXCR to the 5' RACE reads. The repertoire holds hundreds of thousands of distinct CDR3 sequences, with 40% to 65% as singletons. The sample belongs to a study of blood T cells in healthy people across ages. Notes on the study in general: Naive and antigen-experienced cells could not be conclusively compared, given unsorted PBMCs. Expanded clonotype changes were possibly confounded by unknown donor CMV status.

After removal of 5 bases from V and 0 bases from J, the junction contained 6 bases not matched to a gene. The CDR3 contains 15 residues. From germline, CDR1 is SEHNR and CDR2 FQNEAQ (reference sequence). Each donor had around 9.8 milliliters of peripheral blood drawn. Extraction of total RNA produced a minimum of 6 micrograms from each sample. This receptor was taken from a woman at least 80 years old in good health. What was sequenced was blood. This sequence joins TRBV7-9 and TRBJ1-2; 7 positions agree with TRBD1. In DNA form, the CDR3 reads TGTGCCAGCAGCCTCTACAGGGGAACTAACTATGGCTACACCTTC. Amino acid sequence: CASSLYRGTNYGYTF.